The 23 T cell receptor beta chains listed next were all sequenced from one sample in a study of T cell responses to AZD1222 COVID-19 vaccine. Repertoires were generated with immunoSEQ multiplex PCR, while TCRdb's copy carries only in-frame clones and drops some. The data hold 120,000 to 150,000 clones, with under 95% observed a single time. This specimen consisted of peripheral blood, obtained on day 0 of AZD1222 vaccination. The receptors derive from an adult in good health.

The V gene is TRBV19, the J gene TRBJ2-5; 8 positions agree with TRBD2. Germline V gene data show CDR1 as LNHDA and CDR2 as SQIVND (reference sequence). With V trimmed by 1 base and J by 5 bases, 6 bases remained unmatched. The CDR3 is made up of 15 amino acids. CDR3 DNA: TGTGCCAGTAGTATAGCGGGAGGGCCGGGGGAGACCCAGTACTTC. It is translated as CASSIAGGPGETQYF.

This chain connects TRBV19 to TRBJ2-7; D may be TRBD1 (6 bases). Trimming took off 2 bases at V and 3 bases at J, with 11 bases between the two ends. The CDR3 extends over 14 amino acids. Germline CDR1 LNHDA, CDR2 SQIVND (reference sequence). The CDR3 loop reads CASSIPGENYEQYF. In nucleotides, the CDR3 is TGTGCCAGTAGTATACCAGGGGAAAACTACGAGCAGTACTTC.

V and J are TRBV24-1 and TRBJ2-3, with D perhaps TRBD2 (6 bases). Germline V gene lookup returns CDR1 KGHDR and CDR2 SFDVKD. The length of the CDR3 is 14 residues. V was shortened by 5 bases and J by 5 bases, with 13 bases between the two germline ends. The CDR3, as DNA: TGTGCCACCAGTGTGGGGACTTACCGAGATACGCAGTATTTT. Its protein product is CATSVGTYRDTQYF.

The V and J genes are TRBV30 and TRBJ1-5; the D gene is possibly TRBD1 (6 bases). Germline loops: CDR1 GTSNPN, CDR2 SVGIG (reference sequence). The CDR3 runs to 15 residues. Between the trimmed V and J ends, which lost 1 base and 3 bases, there was a span of 13 bases. CDR3 sequence (DNA): TGTGCCTGGAGTGGTCAACAGGGATCCAATCAGCCCCAGCATTTT. It translates to CAWSGQQGSNQPQHF.

This chain joins TRBV30 and TRBJ1-5; no clear D. Germline CDR1 GTSNPN, CDR2 SVGIG (reference sequence). This CDR3 region has 12 residues. Trimming removed 7 bases from V and 4 bases from J, with 11 bases in between. DNA for the CDR3: TGTGCCTCCGGGAGTTATAATCAGCCCCAGCATTTT. The encoded protein is CASGSYNQPQHF.

V is TRBV3-1 (or the pseudogene TRBV3-2) and J is TRBJ2-7, with 10 bases aligning to TRBD2. CDR3 length: 15 residues. Germline lookup yields CDR1 LGHDT and CDR2 YNNKEL (reference sequence). The ends lost 4 bases at V and 6 bases at J; junction bases unmatched: 9. CDR3 residues: CASSPIAGGASEQYF. In DNA, the CDR3 is TGTGCCAGCAGCCCGATAGCGGGAGGAGCTAGCGAGCAGTACTTC.

The count of this clone is one. The chain is built from TRBV5-1 and TRBJ2-2; 8 bases line up with TRBD1. V trimming: 2 bases; J trimming: 5 bases; junction bases outside the gene matches: 8. The CDR3 consists of 16 residues. Germline V gene sequence: CDR1 SGHRS, CDR2 YFSETQ. CDR3 in DNA: TGCGCCAGCAGCTTAAATGGACAGGGAAATACCGGGGAGCTGTTTTTT. Translating it yields CASSLNGQGNTGELFF.

CDR3 sequence reads: CASSLAGREQYF. The CDR3 DNA reads as TGTGCCAGCAGTTTAGCGGGACGGGAGCAGTACTTC. The genes are TRBV27 and TRBJ2-7; tentative D call: TRBD2 (6 bases). Trimming cost V 2 bases and J 7 bases, with 9 bases left between them. Germline lookup yields CDR1 MNHEY and CDR2 SMNVEV (reference sequence). This CDR3 comprises 12 residues.

V usage is TRBV5-5 and J usage is TRBJ1-4; no clear D gene. The CDR3 length is 16 residues. V was cut by 4 bases and J by 7 bases, with 20 bases left in between. Germline CDR1 is SGHKS and CDR2 is YYEKEE (reference sequence). The CDR3: CASSPQAAALGEKLFF. As DNA, the CDR3 is TGTGCCAGCAGCCCCCAAGCGGCGGCCTTAGGTGAAAAACTGTTTTTT.

The genes are TRBV5-5 and TRBJ2-2, with TRBD2 matching 9 bases. The junction had 5 bases not matched to a gene; V was cut back by 3 bases and J by 2 bases. Germline V gene lookup returns CDR1 SGHKS and CDR2 YYEKEE (reference sequence). The CDR3 is 16 amino acids. CDR3 residues: CASSWGLAANTGELFF. The CDR3 DNA is TGTGCCAGCAGCTGGGGACTAGCAGCTAACACCGGGGAGCTGTTTTTT.

The V and J genes are TRBV19 and TRBJ2-2; D is uncertain. Germline assignment: CDR1 LNHDA and CDR2 SQIVND (reference sequence). V was shortened by 1 base and J by 3 bases, with 6 bases between the two germline ends. This CDR3 contains 14 residues. The CDR3 DNA follows: TGTGCCAGTAGTATAGGACACTACACCGGGGAGCTGTTTTTT. It codes for CASSIGHYTGELFF.

V gene TRBV5-4 combines with J gene TRBJ2-5; 10 bases match TRBD1. V lost 4 bases and J lost 0; bases outside the gene matches: 3. The CDR3 runs 15 residues. CDR1 SGHNT and CDR2 YYREEE come from the germline V gene (reference sequence). In DNA, the CDR3 is TGTGCCAGCAGCGAGACAGGGGGCTACCAAGAGACCCAGTACTTC. Protein sequence: CASSETGGYQETQYF.

The rearrangement links TRBV28 to TRBJ1-6, with D possibly TRBD1 on 5 matching bases. Germline CDR1 reads MDHEN; CDR2 reads SYDVKM. This CDR3 is 13 amino acids long. The V end was cut by 6 bases, the J end by 10 bases, with 13 bases between. The CDR3 is CASSPVWDSPLHF. The CDR3 nucleotides are TGTGCCAGCAGCCCCGTTTGGGACTCACCCCTCCACTTT.

The chain recombines TRBV7-2 with TRBJ1-1, with a weak D call TRBD1 (5 bases). CDR1 is SGHTA, CDR2 FQGNSA, per germline. The V gene lost 4 bases and the J gene lost 4 bases, with 10 bases spanning the gap. CDR3 size: 13 residues. As DNA, the CDR3 is TGTGCCAGCAGCTCGGGACGGACCACTGAAGCTTTCTTT. It yields the protein CASSSGRTTEAFF.

The chain carries TRBV28 and TRBJ2-7; D may correspond to TRBD1 or TRBD2 (5 bases each). Germline V gene lookup returns CDR1 MDHEN and CDR2 SYDVKM. There are 14 residues in the CDR3. Between the trimmed V and J ends, which lost 7 bases and 5 bases, there was a span of 18 bases. CDR3 sequence (DNA): TGTGCCAGCAATGCCCCGGGACCTTCGGACGAGCAGTACTTC. Protein product: CASNAPGPSDEQYF.

The genes are TRBV12-3 or TRBV12-4 and TRBJ2-2; D uncertain. V was cut by 1 base and J by 5 bases, with 5 bases left in between. The CDR3 is 13 amino acids. In DNA form, the CDR3 reads TGTGCCAGCAGTTTAGAGGTTACCGGGGAGCTGTTTTTT. The encoded protein is CASSLEVTGELFF.

This sequence joins TRBV29-1 and TRBJ2-5; 8 bases fit TRBD2. The CDR3 runs to 13 residues. CDR1 and CDR2 (germline): SQVTM, ANQGSEA. V lost 7 bases to trimming and J lost 4 bases; unmatched junction nucleotides: 8. CDR3 bases: TGCAGCGCCGGTGGGCTAGCGGGAGAGACCCAGTACTTC. Protein sequence: CSAGGLAGETQYF.

The J gene is TRBJ2-7, the V gene TRBV10-3; D not certain. V was clipped by 4 bases and J by 0 bases, with 16 bases between them. The germline CDR1 and CDR2 sequences are ENHRY and SYGVKD. This CDR3 contains 16 residues. The DNA of the CDR3 is TGTGCCATCAGTGGGCAAGGCTTAGAAAGCTCCTACGAGCAGTACTTC. It is translated as CAISGQGLESSYEQYF.

The gene calls are TRBV7-9 and TRBJ2-1; D not resolved. Germline V gene lookup returns CDR1 SEHNR and CDR2 FQNEAQ (reference sequence). The V gene lost 3 bases and the J gene lost 0 bases, with 12 bases spanning the gap. The CDR3 has 16 residues. The CDR3 DNA reads as TGTGCCAGCAGCTTCAATAGAAGGAGCTCCTACAATGAGCAGTTCTTC. Its protein product is CASSFNRRSSYNEQFF. The whole variable domain, remainder taken from reference TRBV7-9 and TRBJ2-1, is DTGVSQNPRHKITKRGQNVTFRCDPISEHNRLYWYRQTLGQGPEFLTYFQNEAQLEKSRLLSDRFSAERPKGSFSTLEIQRTEQGDSAMYLCASSFNRRSSYNEQFFGPGTRLTVL.

This chain links TRBV7-3 with TRBJ1-5; 7 nucleotides align to TRBD1. CDR1 and CDR2 from the germline V gene are SGHTA and FQGTGA. This CDR3 spans 17 amino acids. V was pared by 5 bases and J by 1 base, with 11 bases of the junction left unmatched. CDR3 sequence reads: CASSLDRGRISNQPQHF. DNA for the CDR3: TGTGCCAGCAGCCTAGATAGGGGGCGGATAAGCAATCAGCCCCAGCATTTT.

The chain combines TRBV6-5 with TRBJ2-7, with 10 bases that match TRBD1. The V and J ends lost 3 bases and 3 bases, in that order; junction bases with no gene match: 8. Per the germline V gene, CDR1 is MNHEY and CDR2 is SVGAGI. This CDR3 has 16 amino acids. The CDR3 is CASSYVGTGDRYEQYF. As DNA, the CDR3 is TGTGCCAGCAGTTATGTAGGGACAGGGGACCGCTACGAGCAGTACTTC.

V gene TRBV25-1 combines with J gene TRBJ2-1, with 7 bases aligning to TRBD2. V lost 7 bases to trimming and J lost 2 bases; unmatched junction nucleotides: 2. The CDR3 is 13 amino acids. Germline values: CDR1 MGHDK, CDR2 SYGVNS. In nucleotides, the CDR3 is TGTGCCAGCAATGGGGGGGCCTACAATGAGCAGTTCTTC. Its protein is CASNGGAYNEQFF.

This chain links TRBV21-1 with TRBJ2-1; whether TRBD2, the table's D call, matches the DNA was not checked. TRBV21-1 is shown as a pseudogene. This CDR3 is 16 amino acids long. CDR3 residues: CASSKGFAGTYNEQFF. CDR3 DNA: TGTGCCAGCAGCAAAGGATTCGCGGGCACCTACAATGAGCAGTTCTTC.